The 10 T cell receptor beta chains reported below all come from one sample, sequenced in a study of T cells after yellow fever vaccination. Each CDR3 protein is one row after TCRdb ran MiXCR on the 5' RACE reads. Counted here are around 350,000 distinct CDR3 sequences, around 6.5% occurring once; the ten biggest clones make up about 15%. Specimen: PBMCs, collected 5 days after the yellow fever booster vaccination. These receptors originate from a man aged 30 to 39 who received the YFV17D yellow fever vaccine.

This chain connects TRBV28 to TRBJ2-3, with D tentatively TRBD1 (7 bases). Per the germline V gene, CDR1 is MDHEN and CDR2 is SYDVKM. V gave up 2 bases and J gave up 6 bases, with 15 bases separating them. The CDR3 has 15 residues. CDR3 protein: CASSLAGQPRDTQYF. CDR3 coding DNA: TGTGCCAGCAGTTTAGCGGGACAGCCTCGGGATACGCAGTATTTT. Variable domain in full (rest from reference TRBV28 and TRBJ2-3): DVKVTQSSRYLVKRTGEKVFLECVQDMDHENMFWYRQDPGLGLRLIYFSYDVKMKEKGDIPEGYSVSREKKERFSLILESASTNQTSMYLCASSLAGQPRDTQYFGPGTRLTVL.

There are many counts of this clonotype. This sequence joins TRBV27 and TRBJ2-5, with TRBD2 identical over 9 bases. This CDR3 contains 16 residues. V shed 2 bases and J 4 bases; nucleotides not matched to a gene: 8. Germline CDR1 MNHEY, CDR2 SMNVEV (reference sequence). CDR3: CASSLGGSGSGETQYF. CDR3 nucleotide sequence: TGTGCCAGCAGTTTAGGGGGTAGCGGGAGCGGAGAGACCCAGTACTTC.

The chain combines TRBV5-6 with TRBJ2-4, with TRBD2 matching over 12 bases. The germline CDR1 and CDR2 sequences are SGHDT and YYEEEE. CDR3 length equals 14 residues. The V and J ends lost 4 bases and 9 bases, in that order; junction bases with no gene match: 5. DNA of the CDR3: TGTGCCAGCAGCCTCTCTAGCGGGAGGGGCATTCAGTACTTC. Translating gives CASSLSSGRGIQYF.

The chain employs TRBV4-3 and TRBJ1-1; unclear D gene. Trimming removed 0 bases from V and 4 bases from J, with 12 bases in between. Germline V gene data show CDR1 as LGHNA and CDR2 as YSLEER. This CDR3 region has 15 residues. The CDR3 is CASSQDLGYATEAFF. The CDR3 DNA follows: TGCGCCAGCAGCCAAGATTTAGGGTATGCCACTGAAGCTTTCTTT.

This clonotype was picked up many times. The V and J genes are TRBV4-2 and TRBJ2-2; 8 nucleotides agree with TRBD2. V lost 0 bases, J lost 5 bases, and 11 bases stayed unmatched. Germline CDR1 and CDR2: LGHNA and YNFKEQ. CDR3 size: 18 residues. CDR3 bases: TGTGCCAGCAGCCAAGATCGGGCGGGAGGATTAAAAACCGGGGAGCTGTTTTTT. Its translation: CASSQDRAGGLKTGELFF.

This clonotype was seen only a few times. V is TRBV5-4 and J is TRBJ2-2, with 9 nucleotides matching TRBD1. There are 15 residues in the CDR3. Trimming took 8 bases from V and 2 from J; bases not matched to a gene: 7. Germline V gene data show CDR1 as SGHNT and CDR2 as YYREEE (reference sequence). The CDR3 sequence is CASSGQGLNTGELFF. DNA of the CDR3: TGTGCCAGTTCGGGACAGGGTTTAAACACCGGGGAGCTGTTTTTT.

This clonotype has ten or more counts. This chain links TRBV5-1 with TRBJ1-1, with no clear D. The CDR3 is 16 amino acids. V was clipped by 0 bases and J by 4 bases, with 16 bases between them. Germline V gives CDR1 SGHRS, CDR2 YFSETQ. In nucleotides, the CDR3 is TGCGCCAGCAGCTTGGACGGAATCACTTCTGGCACTGAAGCTTTCTTT. This codes for CASSLDGITSGTEAFF.

This clonotype was detected only once. The chain combines TRBV6-2 or TRBV6-3 with TRBJ2-3, with a weak D call TRBD2 (6 bases). CDR1 is MNHEY and CDR2 is SVGEGT in the germline V gene. The CDR3 consists of 21 residues. Trimming cost V 6 bases and J 2 bases, with 33 bases left between them. CDR3 in DNA: TGTGCCAGCAGGCCCCCTCTTCTGGCCCATCCCCCGGGAGTGTACACAGATACGCAGTATTTT. It specifies CASRPPLLAHPPGVYTDTQYF.

V is TRBV20-1 and J is TRBJ1-2; D perhaps matches TRBD1 (5 bases). CDR1 is DFQATT and CDR2 is SNEGSKA in the germline V gene (reference sequence). CDR3 length: 15 residues. Trimming shortened V by 4 bases and J by 7 bases, and 22 bases separated the two germline ends. For the CDR3, the DNA is TGCAGTGCTAAGGGGAGGTTCGTGGGCCTGGGTGGCTACACCTTC. Amino acids: CSAKGRFVGLGGYTF.

This clonotype came up many times. This sequence joins TRBV29-1 and TRBJ1-4, with D possibly being TRBD1 (6 bases). V lost 4 bases and J lost 8, with 11 bases in between. The length of the CDR3 is 12 residues. Germline V gene data show CDR1 as SQVTM and CDR2 as ANQGSEA. The CDR3 protein is CSVAWTAEKLFF. The CDR3 DNA follows: TGCAGCGTTGCCTGGACAGCCGAAAAACTGTTTTTT.